This record concerns one T cell receptor beta chain sequence. Its cognate antigen is unknown. TCRdb keeps only in-frame clones here, not all; method: immunoSEQ multiplex PCR. The data contain under 100,000 clones, around 85% of them seen just once; the ten biggest clones take up roughly 10%. This entry is derived from a study of radiation and T cells in renal cell carcinoma. The study's findings and limits: In blood, top tumor clones expanded by 2 weeks, shrinking by 4. Without pretreatment biopsies, baseline tumor clonotype presence was undetermined.

V lost 3 bases and J 6 bases, leaving 14 bases between the germline ends. CDR3 length: 14 amino acids. Germline lookup yields CDR1 SGHNT and CDR2 YENEEA. Time point noted: blood 4 weeks post-SBRT, at nephrectomy. This sample's treatment: 15 Gy SBRT to primary tumor, nephrectomy 4 weeks later. Nephrectomy followed 15 Gy stereotactic body radiation by 4 weeks. The tumor was a clear cell renal cell carcinoma. The TCR originated in a man between 50 and 59 years old with renal cell carcinoma. The chain employs TRBV11-3 and TRBJ1-1, with a possible D match to TRBD1 (5 bases). The material was blood, obtained from a patient whose treatment included radiotherapy and nephrectomy. The CDR3 DNA reads as TGTGCCAGCAGCTTGGGGTCTCCGGGGGCTGAAGCTTTCTTT. Its protein product is CASSLGSPGAEAFF.